There are a few counts of the clone carrying this T cell receptor (beta chain). The antigen is unknown. The V end was cut by 2 bases, the J end by 4 bases, with 6 bases between. The CDR3 totals 12 residues. Looked up from germline, CDR1 is SGHDT and CDR2 is YYEEEE. Primers for the PCR totalled 60 Vbeta and 13 Jbeta. The assay was immunoSEQ multiplex PCR, and TCRdb's table has in-frame clones only and misses some. In the table there are 150,000 or so clones, under 80% of which are singletons. This entry belongs to a study of cytomegalovirus exposure and HLA in healthy donors. Whole-study context: Around 78 million unique TCRs, all from HLA-typed donors, were included in an early release of the data.

Study results and caveats: Overall, around 160 TCR beta chains were annotated as cytomegalovirus-associated. TCR beta chains associated with HLA were, in a later analysis, more clonally expanded than equally common others. A likely sequencing artifact accounted for one observed cluster of highly shared sequence variants.

The TCR was taken from a human donor in good health. Source material: PBMCs. The chain carries TRBV5-6 and TRBJ1-1; D unresolved. CDR3 coding DNA: TGTGCCAGCAGCTTCCCGCGCACTGAAGCTTTCTTT. Translating it yields CASSFPRTEAFF.